The source of this TCR beta chain is a study of blood T cell repertoires in COVID-19. Whole-study context: Spain, Italy and the United States supplied samples that represented acute and convalescent COVID-19. The analysed material was cDNA or gDNA that came from T cells, B-cell-depleted T cells, or PBMCs.

Germline V gene lookup returns CDR1 SEHNR and CDR2 FQNEAQ (reference sequence). Trimming removed 1 base from V and 5 bases from J, with 7 bases in between. The CDR3 is 13 amino acids. Here immunoSEQ multiplex PCR was the method, and the copy in TCRdb shows in-frame clones only, minus some. The sample holds 95,000 or so clones, 89% seen once. The sequenced sample consisted of peripheral blood. The rearrangement joins TRBV7-9 to TRBJ2-3, with a possible D match to TRBD2 (6 bases). The source of this sequence is a woman in her seventies with acute or convalescent COVID-19. The CDR3, as DNA: TGTGCCAGCAGCTTAGTGGGGGGAGATACGCAGTATTTT. Translated: CASSLVGGDTQYF.